This T cell receptor beta chain was recovered during a study of CD8 T cells in ankylosing spondylitis (TCRdb year 2017). About the study as a whole: The study profiled T cell receptor beta repertoires in healthy donors and ankylosing spondylitis patients to find disease-linked TCR variants. In total, the full study cohort was made up of roughly 110 healthy donors and roughly 27 ankylosing spondylitis patients. Peripheral blood was sampled, and synovial fluid was additionally collected from ankylosing spondylitis patients. Results and caveats for the whole study, not just this receptor: Some TCR beta motif variants had previously been reported in synovial fluid and blood of reactive arthritis patients, which suggested common disease-initiation mechanisms. The disease-linked clones were reported as significantly enriched in matched synovial fluid samples from ankylosing spondylitis patients. Blood from ankylosing spondylitis patients appeared to be characterized by a TCR beta motif composed of 7 to 9 highly homologous amino acid variants. The disease-linked clones had a CD8+ phenotype and were found at relatively low frequencies in peripheral blood.

This clonotype came up many times. This clone's antigen is unknown. No qualities accompany the bases; no much larger clone lies one base away. Sequenced on an Illumina HiSeq 2500. Quantitative 5'-RACE with molecular barcodes was the method used to prepare the TCR beta libraries. On the authors' methods: A new computational method based on a probabilistic model of VDJ rearrangement was used to identify disease-linked TCR variants. The raw public reads went through TCRdb reprocessing: fastp at Q25, MiXCR clone calling, in-frame beta chains kept. Identical CDR3 protein sequences are pooled into one entry, listed with their most common genes and DNA. V and J calls and clone size were set by TCRdb, not the authors. This sample lists fewer than 80,000 distinct CDR3 sequences; approximately 5.3% were detected once. The ten largest clones capture 2% to 2.5% of the sample. V lost 1 base and J lost 2 bases; the stretch between them is 0 bases long. Based on the germline V gene (reference sequence), the CDR1 and CDR2 sequences are DFQATT and SNEGSKA. The CDR3 sequence holds 11 residues, the cysteine and phenylalanine included. This entry keeps only the CDR3 DNA: 33 bases, framed from base 1.

The chain was built from TRBV20-1 and TRBJ1-3; the D gene is unclear. The sequenced sample consisted of blood, either unsorted or a sorted T cell fraction (not recorded which). The origin of this receptor is a male donor with ankylosing spondylitis or in good health (not recorded which). The nucleotides are TGCAGTGCTAGAGCTGGAAACACCATATATTTT. Its protein is CSARAGNTIYF.